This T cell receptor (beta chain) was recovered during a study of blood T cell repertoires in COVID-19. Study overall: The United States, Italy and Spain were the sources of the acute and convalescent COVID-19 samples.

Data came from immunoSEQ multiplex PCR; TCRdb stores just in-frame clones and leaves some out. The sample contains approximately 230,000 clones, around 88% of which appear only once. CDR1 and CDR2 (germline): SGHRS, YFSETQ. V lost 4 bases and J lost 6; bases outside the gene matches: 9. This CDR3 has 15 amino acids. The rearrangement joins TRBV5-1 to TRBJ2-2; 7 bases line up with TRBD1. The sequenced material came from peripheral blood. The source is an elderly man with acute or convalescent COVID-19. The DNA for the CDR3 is TGCGCCAGCAGCGACCGCAGGGGGTTGGCCGGGGAGCTGTTTTTT. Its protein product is CASSDRRGLAGELFF.